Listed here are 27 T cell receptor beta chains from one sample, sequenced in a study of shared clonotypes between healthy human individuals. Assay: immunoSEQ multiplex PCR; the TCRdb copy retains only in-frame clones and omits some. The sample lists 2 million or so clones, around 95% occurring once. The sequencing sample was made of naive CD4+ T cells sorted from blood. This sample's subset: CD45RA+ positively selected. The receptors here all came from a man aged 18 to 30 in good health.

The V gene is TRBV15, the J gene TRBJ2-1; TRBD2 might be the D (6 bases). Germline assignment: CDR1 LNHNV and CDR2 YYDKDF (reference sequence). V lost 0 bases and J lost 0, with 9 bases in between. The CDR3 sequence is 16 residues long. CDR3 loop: CATSREVSGSYNEQFF. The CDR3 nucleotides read TGTGCCACCAGCAGAGAGGTTAGCGGCTCCTACAATGAGCAGTTCTTC.

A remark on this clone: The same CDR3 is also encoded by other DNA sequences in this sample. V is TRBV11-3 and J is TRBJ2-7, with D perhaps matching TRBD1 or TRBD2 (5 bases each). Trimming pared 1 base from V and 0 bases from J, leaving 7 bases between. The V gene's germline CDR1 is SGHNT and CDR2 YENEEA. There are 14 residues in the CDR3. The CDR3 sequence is CASSLGDGSYEQYF. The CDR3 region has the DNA TGTGCCAGCAGCTTAGGGGACGGCTCCTACGAGCAGTACTTC.

The CDR3 loop reads CASSLWTTPGQYF. CDR3 DNA: TGTGCCAGCAGCCTATGGACGACTCCAGGGCAGTACTTC. The chain employs TRBV5-4 and TRBJ2-7; D call uncertain. V shed 4 bases and J shed 9 bases, with 17 bases lying between them. Germline assignment: CDR1 SGHNT and CDR2 YYREEE (reference sequence). This CDR3 contains 13 residues.

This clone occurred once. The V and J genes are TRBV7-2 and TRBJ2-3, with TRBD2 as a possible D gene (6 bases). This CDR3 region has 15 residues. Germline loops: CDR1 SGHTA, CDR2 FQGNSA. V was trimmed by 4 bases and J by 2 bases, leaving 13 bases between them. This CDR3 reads CASSSSSVLTDTQYF. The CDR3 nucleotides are TGTGCCAGCAGCTCCTCTAGCGTTCTCACAGATACGCAGTATTTT.

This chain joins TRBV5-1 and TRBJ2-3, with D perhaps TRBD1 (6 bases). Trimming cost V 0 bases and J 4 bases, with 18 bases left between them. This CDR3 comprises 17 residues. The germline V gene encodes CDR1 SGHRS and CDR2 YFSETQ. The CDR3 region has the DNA TGCGCCAGCAGCTTGGCCAAGGGACATCCTCGCCCAGATACGCAGTATTTT. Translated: CASSLAKGHPRPDTQYF.

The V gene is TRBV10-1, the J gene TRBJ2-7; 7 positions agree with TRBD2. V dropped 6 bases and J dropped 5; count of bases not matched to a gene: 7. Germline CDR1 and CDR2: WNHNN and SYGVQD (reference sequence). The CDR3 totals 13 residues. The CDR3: CASRAGPQDEQYF. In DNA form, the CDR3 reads TGCGCCAGCAGAGCGGGACCCCAGGACGAGCAGTACTTC.

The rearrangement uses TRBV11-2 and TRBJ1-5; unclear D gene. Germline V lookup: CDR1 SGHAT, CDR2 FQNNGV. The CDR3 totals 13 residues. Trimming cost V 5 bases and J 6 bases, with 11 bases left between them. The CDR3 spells CASSRTWAQPQHF. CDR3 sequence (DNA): TGTGCCAGCAGCCGTACCTGGGCTCAGCCCCAGCATTTT. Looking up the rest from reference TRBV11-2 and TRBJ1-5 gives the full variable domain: EAGVAQSPRYKIIEKRQSVAFWCNPISGHATLYWYQQILGQGPKLLIQFQNNGVVDDSQLPKDRFSAERLKGVDSTLKIQPAKLEDSAVYLCASSRTWAQPQHFGDGTRLSIL.

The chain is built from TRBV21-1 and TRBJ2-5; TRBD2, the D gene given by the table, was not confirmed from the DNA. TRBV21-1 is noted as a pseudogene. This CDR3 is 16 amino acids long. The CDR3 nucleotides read TGTGCCAGCAGCTTTCCGGGGAGCTCTAAACAAGAGACCCAGTACTTC. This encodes CASSFPGSSKQETQYF.

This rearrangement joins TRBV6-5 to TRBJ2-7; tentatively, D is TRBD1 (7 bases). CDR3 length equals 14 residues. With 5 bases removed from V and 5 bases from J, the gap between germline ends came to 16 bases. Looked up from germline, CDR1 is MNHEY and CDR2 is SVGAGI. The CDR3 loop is CASSNTGGGHEQYF. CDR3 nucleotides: TGTGCCAGCAGTAACACAGGAGGGGGCCACGAGCAGTACTTC.

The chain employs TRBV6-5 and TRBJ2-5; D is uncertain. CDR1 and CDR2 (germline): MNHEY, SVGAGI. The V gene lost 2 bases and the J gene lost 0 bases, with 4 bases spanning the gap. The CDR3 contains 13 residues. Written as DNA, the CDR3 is TGTGCCAGCAGTTACCGATACCAAGAGACCCAGTACTTC. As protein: CASSYRYQETQYF.

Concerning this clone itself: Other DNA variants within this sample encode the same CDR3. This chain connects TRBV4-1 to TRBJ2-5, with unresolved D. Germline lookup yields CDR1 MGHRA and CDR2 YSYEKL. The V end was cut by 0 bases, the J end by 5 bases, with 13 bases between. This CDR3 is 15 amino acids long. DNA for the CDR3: TGCGCCAGCAGCCAAGACGGAACGGGCCGGGAGACCCAGTACTTC. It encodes CASSQDGTGRETQYF.

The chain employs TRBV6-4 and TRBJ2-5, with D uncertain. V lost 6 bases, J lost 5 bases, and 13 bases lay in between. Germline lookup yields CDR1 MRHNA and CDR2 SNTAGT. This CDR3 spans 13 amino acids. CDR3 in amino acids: CASSERPPETQYF. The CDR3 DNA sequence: TGTGCCAGCAGCGAAAGGCCACCCGAGACCCAGTACTTC.

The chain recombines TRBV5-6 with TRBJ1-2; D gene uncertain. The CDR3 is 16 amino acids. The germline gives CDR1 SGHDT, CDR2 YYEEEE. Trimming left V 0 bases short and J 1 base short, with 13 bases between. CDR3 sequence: CASSLGSAGLNYGYTF. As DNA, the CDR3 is TGTGCCAGCAGCTTGGGGTCCGCAGGACTTAACTATGGCTACACCTTC.

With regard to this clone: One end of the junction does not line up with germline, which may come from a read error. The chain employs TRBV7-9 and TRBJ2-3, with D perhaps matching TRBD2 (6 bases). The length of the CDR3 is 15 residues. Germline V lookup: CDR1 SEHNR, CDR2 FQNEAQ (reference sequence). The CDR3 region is CASSLGDSSRDTQYF. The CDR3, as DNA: TGTGCCAGCAGCTTAGGGGACTCTAGCAGAGATACGCAGTATTTT.

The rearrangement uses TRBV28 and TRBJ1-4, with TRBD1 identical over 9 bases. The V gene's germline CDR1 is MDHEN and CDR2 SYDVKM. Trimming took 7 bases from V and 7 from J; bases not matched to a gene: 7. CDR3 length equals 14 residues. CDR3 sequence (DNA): TGTGCCAGCACCCCGGGACAGGGACGTGAAAAACTGTTTTTT. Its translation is CASTPGQGREKLFF.

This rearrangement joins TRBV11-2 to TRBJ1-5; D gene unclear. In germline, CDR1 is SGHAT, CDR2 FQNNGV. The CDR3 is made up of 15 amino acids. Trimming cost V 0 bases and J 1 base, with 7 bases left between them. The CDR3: CASSLEVGSNQPQHF. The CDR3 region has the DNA TGTGCCAGCAGCTTAGAGGTTGGCAGCAATCAGCCCCAGCATTTT. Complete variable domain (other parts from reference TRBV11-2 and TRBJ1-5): EAGVAQSPRYKIIEKRQSVAFWCNPISGHATLYWYQQILGQGPKLLIQFQNNGVVDDSQLPKDRFSAERLKGVDSTLKIQPAKLEDSAVYLCASSLEVGSNQPQHFGDGTRLSIL.

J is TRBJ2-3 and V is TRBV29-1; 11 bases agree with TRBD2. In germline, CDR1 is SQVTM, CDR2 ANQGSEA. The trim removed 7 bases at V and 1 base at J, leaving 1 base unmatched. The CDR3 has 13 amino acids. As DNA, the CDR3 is TGCAGCGGGGGACTAGCGGGCACAGATACGCAGTATTTT. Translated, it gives CSGGLAGTDTQYF.

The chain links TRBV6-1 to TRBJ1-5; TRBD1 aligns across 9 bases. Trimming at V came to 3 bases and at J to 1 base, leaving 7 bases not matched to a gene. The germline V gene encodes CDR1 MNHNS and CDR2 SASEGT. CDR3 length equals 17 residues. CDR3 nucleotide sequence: TGTGCCAGCAGTGACGGGACAGGGTTTGTCAGCAATCAGCCCCAGCATTTT. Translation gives CASSDGTGFVSNQPQHF.

This CDR3 is CASSLQPGPQSSNTEAFF. In nucleotides, the CDR3 is TGCGCCAGCAGCCTCCAGCCTGGACCTCAAAGCTCGAACACTGAAGCTTTCTTT. The chain recombines TRBV4-1 with TRBJ1-1; D unresolved. Deletions cut 4 bases from V and 1 base from J, with 22 bases between. Looked up from germline, CDR1 is MGHRA and CDR2 is YSYEKL. This CDR3 comprises 18 residues.

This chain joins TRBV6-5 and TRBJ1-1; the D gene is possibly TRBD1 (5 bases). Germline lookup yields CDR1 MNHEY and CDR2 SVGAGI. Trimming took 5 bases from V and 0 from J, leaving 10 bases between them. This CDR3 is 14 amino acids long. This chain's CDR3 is CASSPQGMNTEAFF. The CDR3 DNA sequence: TGTGCCAGCAGTCCTCAGGGAATGAACACTGAAGCTTTCTTT.

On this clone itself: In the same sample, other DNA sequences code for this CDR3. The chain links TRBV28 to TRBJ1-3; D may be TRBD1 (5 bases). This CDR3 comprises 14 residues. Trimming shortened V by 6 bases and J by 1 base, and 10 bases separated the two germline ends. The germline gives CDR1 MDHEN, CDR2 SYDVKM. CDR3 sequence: CASSLQGSGNTIYF. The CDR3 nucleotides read TGTGCCAGCAGCCTTCAGGGTTCTGGAAACACCATATATTTT. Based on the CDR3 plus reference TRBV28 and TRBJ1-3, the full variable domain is DVKVTQSSRYLVKRTGEKVFLECVQDMDHENMFWYRQDPGLGLRLIYFSYDVKMKEKGDIPEGYSVSREKKERFSLILESASTNQTSMYLCASSLQGSGNTIYFGEGSWLTVV.

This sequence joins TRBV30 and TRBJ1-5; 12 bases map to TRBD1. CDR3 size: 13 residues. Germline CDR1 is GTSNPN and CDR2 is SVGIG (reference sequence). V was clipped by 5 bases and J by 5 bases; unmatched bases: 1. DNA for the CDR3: TGTGCCTGGGGGACAGGGGGCTATCAGCCCCAGCATTTT. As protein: CAWGTGGYQPQHF.

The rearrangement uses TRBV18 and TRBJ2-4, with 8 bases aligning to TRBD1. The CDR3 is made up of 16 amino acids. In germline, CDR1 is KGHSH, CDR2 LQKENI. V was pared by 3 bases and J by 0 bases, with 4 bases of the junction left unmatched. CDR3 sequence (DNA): TGTGCCAGCTCACCGGACAGGGCTCTAGCCAAAAACATTCAGTACTTC. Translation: CASSPDRALAKNIQYF.

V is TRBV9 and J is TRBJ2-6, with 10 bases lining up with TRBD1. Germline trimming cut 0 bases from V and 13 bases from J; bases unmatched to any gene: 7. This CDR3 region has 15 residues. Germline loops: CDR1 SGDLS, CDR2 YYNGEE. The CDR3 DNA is TGTGCCAGCAGCGTAGGTGGGACAGGGGCCAGGGTCCTGACTTTC. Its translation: CASSVGGTGARVLTF.

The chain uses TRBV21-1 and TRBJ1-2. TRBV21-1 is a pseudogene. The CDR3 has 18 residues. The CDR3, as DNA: TGTGCCAGCAGCAAATTCGGCCCTATATATGGAGGCAACTATGGCTACACCTTC. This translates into CASSKFGPIYGGNYGYTF.

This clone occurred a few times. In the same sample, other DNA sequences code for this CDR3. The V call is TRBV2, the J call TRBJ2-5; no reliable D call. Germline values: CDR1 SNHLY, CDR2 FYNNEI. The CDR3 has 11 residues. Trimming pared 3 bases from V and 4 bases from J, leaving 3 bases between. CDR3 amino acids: CASSEGETQYF. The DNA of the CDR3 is TGTGCCAGCAGTGAGGGAGAGACCCAGTACTTC.

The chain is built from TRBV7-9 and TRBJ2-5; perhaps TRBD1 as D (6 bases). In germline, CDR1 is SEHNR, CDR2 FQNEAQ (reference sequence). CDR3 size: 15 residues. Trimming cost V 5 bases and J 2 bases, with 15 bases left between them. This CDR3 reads CASSAGQILQETQYF. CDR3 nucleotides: TGTGCCAGCAGCGCCGGACAGATATTACAAGAGACCCAGTACTTC.